This T cell receptor beta chain is drawn from a study of regulatory T cells in long-lasting Graves disease. Study details: It was over 5 years of antithyroid drugs, with positive TSH receptor antibodies, that meant persistent Graves' disease.

Notes on the study in general: Only peripheral blood was studied, not thyroid tissue. TRBV28, TRBJ1-2 and TRBJ2-5 emerged as the favored segments in persistent disease. Reduced TCR diversity was observed in persistent Graves' patients versus newly diagnosed patients.

The CDR3 contains 18 residues. The V segment lost 2 bases and the J segment 7 bases; nucleotides outside the gene matches: 14. Germline CDR1 and CDR2: SEHNR and FQNEAQ (reference sequence). In building TCR beta libraries, iRepertoire HTBI primers were used together with Arm-PCR of CDR3 regions. TCRdb itself ran the multiplex PCR reads through MiXCR, one entry per CDR3 protein. Of hundreds of thousands of distinct CDR3 sequences listed, 20% to 25% are singletons. Documented time point: persistent/refractory GD, antithyroid drugs over 5 years with positive TRAb. PBMC-extracted RNA yielded the TCR library. This clonotype was observed a few times. Its antigen is still unknown.

The V gene is TRBV7-9, the J gene TRBJ2-2, with 9 positions matching TRBD2. The sequence derives from a female donor with Graves disease. The source material was peripheral blood mononuclear cells (PBMCs), sampled when the disease was refractory, from a patient treated with antithyroid drugs. CDR3 in DNA: TGTGCCAGCAGCTTAAAATTAGGCGGTCTAGCGGGACGCGGGGAGCTGTTTTTT. Encoded protein: CASSLKLGGLAGRGELFF.